These 21 T cell receptor beta chains came from one sample sequenced in a study of healthy donors' naive CD4 and CD8 T cells. A linear amplification protocol produced the TCR libraries from around 500 ng of total RNA. TCRdb reanalysed the reads using MiXCR and keeps one entry per CDR3 protein. The sample yields about 180,000 distinct CDR3 sequences, around 70% seen once. Input material: naive CD4+ and CD8+ T cells sorted from blood, pooled from several donors. Receptor source: a pool of human donors in good health; the sample pools cells from several healthy donors.

The chain carries TRBV7-2 and TRBJ2-3, with a possible D match to TRBD2 (5 bases). Looked up from germline, CDR1 is SGHTA and CDR2 is FQGNSA. V lost 5 bases and J lost 4, with 16 bases in between. The CDR3 loop spans 15 amino acids. CDR3 loop: CASSQTRDESDTQYF. The CDR3 DNA sequence: TGTGCCAGCAGCCAGACACGGGATGAGTCAGATACGCAGTATTTT.

The DNA for the CDR3 is TGCAGCGTTGTCGCCCCCTTGGGGGGCACTGAAGCTTTCTTT. Amino acid sequence: CSVVAPLGGTEAFF. The chain is built from TRBV29-1 and TRBJ1-1, with D possibly being TRBD1 (5 bases). The germline V and J ends were trimmed by 4 bases and 4 bases, with 16 bases remaining between them. This CDR3 spans 14 amino acids. Per the germline V gene, CDR1 is SQVTM and CDR2 is ANQGSEA.

This rearrangement joins TRBV29-1 to TRBJ2-5, with 9 nucleotides matching TRBD1. This CDR3 is 14 amino acids long. The V gene end was trimmed by 6 bases and the J gene end by 5 bases; junction bases not matched to a gene: 10. CDR1 and CDR2 from the germline V gene are SQVTM and ANQGSEA. The CDR3 here is CSVDTGTGRETQYF. The CDR3 nucleotides read TGCAGCGTGGATACCGGGACAGGGAGGGAGACCCAGTACTTC. Together with reference TRBV29-1 and TRBJ2-5, the CDR3 gives the full variable domain: SAVISQKPSRDICQRGTSLTIQCQVDSQVTMMFWYRQQPGQSLTLIATANQGSEATYESGFVIDKFPISRPNLTFSTLTVSNMSPEDSSIYLCSVDTGTGRETQYFGPGTRLLVL.

This chain uses TRBV6-2 or TRBV6-3 with TRBJ1-1; the D is unclear. The V end was cut by 8 bases, the J end by 0 bases, with 13 bases between. CDR3 length: 14 residues. The germline gives CDR1 MNHEY, CDR2 SVGEGT. CDR3: CASRIRGMNTEAFF. The DNA of the CDR3 is TGTGCCAGCCGGATACGAGGGATGAACACTGAAGCTTTCTTT.

This chain links TRBV2 with TRBJ2-2; D possibly corresponds to TRBD1 (5 bases). Trimming took 6 bases from V and 1 from J, leaving 12 bases between them. This CDR3 has 15 residues. Per germline, CDR1 SNHLY and CDR2 FYNNEI. CDR3 sequence: CASRVWTQNTGELFF. CDR3 in DNA: TGTGCCAGCAGGGTCTGGACACAGAACACCGGGGAGCTGTTTTTT.

The gene calls are TRBV6-5 and TRBJ2-6; TRBD2 is a possible D gene (5 bases). This CDR3 has 17 residues. Germline CDR1 and CDR2: MNHEY and SVGAGI. V was trimmed by 0 bases and J by 2 bases, leaving 11 bases between them. As DNA, the CDR3 is TGTGCCAGCAGTTACTCGATTTACGGGGCTGGGGCCAACGTCCTGACTTTC. Translation gives CASSYSIYGAGANVLTF.

J is TRBJ2-4 and V is TRBV5-5; TRBD1 or TRBD2 may be the D gene (5 bases each). The ends were cut back, 2 bases at V and 5 bases at J, with 17 bases in the middle. The CDR3 extends over 16 amino acids. Germline V gene lookup returns CDR1 SGHKS and CDR2 YYEKEE (reference sequence). As DNA, the CDR3 is TGTGCCAGCAGCTTCGTTGCGTGGGACGGTCAAAACATTCAGTACTTC. Protein sequence: CASSFVAWDGQNIQYF.

V gene TRBV29-1 combines with J gene TRBJ1-5; D possibly corresponds to TRBD1 (6 bases). This CDR3 spans 11 amino acids. Trimming removed 6 bases from V and 7 bases from J, with 10 bases in between. Germline-derived CDR1 and CDR2 are SQVTM and ANQGSEA. Here the CDR3 reads CSVVDRQPQHF. The CDR3 DNA reads as TGCAGCGTCGTGGACAGACAGCCCCAGCATTTT.

A remark on this clonotype: The junction differs from germline at one of its ends, possibly a read error. This rearrangement joins TRBV29-1 to TRBJ2-1; D is ambiguous. Germline-derived CDR1 and CDR2 are SQVTM and ANQGSEA. The CDR3 contains 14 residues. CDR3 nucleotides: TGCAGCGTTGAAGAACGAGGCTCCCACAATGAGCAGTTCTTC. This encodes CSVEERGSHNEQFF.

The J gene is TRBJ1-1, the V gene TRBV20-1; no firm D call. This CDR3 contains 14 residues. Trimming left V 3 bases short and J 4 bases short, with 15 bases between. Germline V gene lookup returns CDR1 DFQATT and CDR2 SNEGSKA (reference sequence). Here the CDR3 reads CSARETPLPTEAFF. The CDR3, as DNA: TGCAGTGCTAGGGAGACACCTTTACCCACTGAAGCTTTCTTT.

The rearrangement uses TRBV2 and TRBJ1-5; D is ambiguous. Germline loops: CDR1 SNHLY, CDR2 FYNNEI. This CDR3 has 14 residues. Deletions cut 7 bases from V and 1 base from J, with 11 bases between. The CDR3 loop reads CASTTGNSNQPQHF. CDR3 bases: TGTGCCAGCACCACTGGAAACAGCAATCAGCCCCAGCATTTT.

The chain joins TRBV5-6 to TRBJ1-3; D call uncertain. The CDR3 runs to 15 residues. Germline V gene data show CDR1 as SGHDT and CDR2 as YYEEEE. The V end was cut by 0 bases, the J end by 0 bases, with 7 bases between. The DNA for the CDR3 is TGTGCCAGCAGCTTGGATACGAACTCTGGAAACACCATATATTTT. Its translation is CASSLDTNSGNTIYF.

The chain employs TRBV6-5 and TRBJ2-5, with 7 bases matching TRBD1. The germline CDR1 and CDR2 sequences are MNHEY and SVGAGI. V dropped 0 bases and J dropped 2; count of bases not matched to a gene: 12. The CDR3 contains 18 residues. The CDR3 region is CASSYSSPMTGRQETQYF. DNA of the CDR3: TGTGCCAGCAGTTACTCCTCACCAATGACAGGGCGGCAAGAGACCCAGTACTTC.

The rearrangement joins TRBV29-1 to TRBJ2-7, with unresolved D. Trimming shortened V by 0 bases and J by 1 base, and 10 bases separated the two germline ends. Germline V lookup: CDR1 SQVTM, CDR2 ANQGSEA. This CDR3 region has 14 residues. DNA of the CDR3: TGCAGCGTTGAAGACGCGGCCAGATCCTACGAGCAGTACTTC. Translating it yields CSVEDAARSYEQYF.

The chain carries TRBV19 and TRBJ2-7; 9 bases agree with TRBD1. The CDR3 consists of 13 residues. Germline V CDR1 and CDR2: LNHDA, SQIVND (reference sequence). V was pared by 7 bases and J by 3 bases, with 4 bases of the junction left unmatched. The CDR3 spells CASMGQGGYEQYF. In DNA form, the CDR3 reads TGTGCCAGTATGGGACAGGGAGGCTACGAGCAGTACTTC.

This clonotype appeared once. The CDR3 bases are TGCAGCGCCGGGACAGGGCGCCAGCGCGAGCAGTACTTC. It translates to CSAGTGRQREQYF. This chain connects TRBV29-1 to TRBJ2-7, with TRBD1 matching over 9 bases. Germline trimming cut 7 bases from V and 6 bases from J; bases unmatched to any gene: 10. The CDR3 length is 13 residues. Germline CDR1 is SQVTM and CDR2 is ANQGSEA.

The chain combines TRBV12-3 or TRBV12-4 with TRBJ2-1, with 10 bases lining up with TRBD1. The CDR3 consists of 13 residues. With V trimmed by 10 bases and J by 7 bases, 7 bases remained unmatched. The CDR3 DNA follows: TGTGCCATCCGACAGGGGGCAGTGAATGAGCAGTTCTTC. Amino acid sequence: CAIRQGAVNEQFF.

The chain employs TRBV5-1 and TRBJ1-1; no reliable D call. The germline CDR1 and CDR2 sequences are SGHRS and YFSETQ. V shed 1 base and J shed 1 base, with 11 bases lying between them. The CDR3 covers 15 residues. The CDR3, as DNA: TGCGCCAGCAGCTTGAGGTGGCAGTCGAACACTGAAGCTTTCTTT. Translation: CASSLRWQSNTEAFF.

This chain joins TRBV15 and TRBJ2-7, with D unclear. The CDR3 consists of 15 residues. Germline V gene lookup returns CDR1 LNHNV and CDR2 YYDKDF (reference sequence). Trimming cost V 0 bases and J 2 bases, with 11 bases left between them. CDR3 in amino acids: CATSRERTATYEQYF. The CDR3, as DNA: TGTGCCACCAGCAGAGAGAGGACGGCTACCTACGAGCAGTACTTC. Combining the CDR3 with reference TRBV15 and TRBJ2-7 gives the whole variable domain DAMVIQNPRYQVTQFGKPVTLSCSQTLNHNVMYWYQQKSSQAPKLLFHYYDKDFNNEADTPDNFQSRRPNTSFCFLDIRSPGLGDTAMYLCATSRERTATYEQYFGPGTRLTVT.

This chain joins TRBV30 and TRBJ1-5; no definite D call. The V gene's germline CDR1 is GTSNPN and CDR2 SVGIG (reference sequence). The CDR3 length is 14 residues. Between the trimmed V and J ends, which lost 2 bases and 1 base, there was a span of 9 bases. The CDR3 protein is CAWSSGLSNQPQHF. DNA of the CDR3: TGTGCCTGGAGTAGCGGGTTGAGCAATCAGCCCCAGCATTTT.

In nucleotides, the CDR3 is TGTGCCAGCAGTTTCGTAACAGGGGGATACAACTACGAGCAGTACTTC. Protein: CASSFVTGGYNYEQYF. The chain combines TRBV12-3 or TRBV12-4 with TRBJ2-7; 8 nucleotides agree with TRBD1. The length of the CDR3 is 16 residues. Trimming took 3 bases from V and 3 from J; bases not matched to a gene: 10.